The rows below give T cell receptor beta chains drawn from one sample of a study of cytomegalovirus exposure and HLA in healthy donors. Sequenced by immunoSEQ multiplex PCR; TCRdb stores in-frame clones only, minus some. The data contain 100,000 or so clones, 65% to 85% of them seen just once; the ten biggest clones take up around 1.9%. Material: PBMCs. The receptors here all came from a man younger than 35 in good health and CMV-seronegative. Each CDR3 is given with its conserved first and last residue. A D gene is named only where the DNA matches it firmly. Only part of the rows carry a size: once, few, many, or a class if the clone is expanded.

J gene	clone size	D gene	V gene	CDR3 length	CDR3 protein	CDR3 DNA
TRBJ2-1	NA	TRBD2	TRBV15	15	CATSRTSGSPQGQFF	TGTGCCACCAGCAGGACTAGCGGGTCCCCTCAGGGACAGTTCTTC
TRBJ1-2	NA	TRBD1	TRBV10-3	16	CATKGQDVYRVYGYTF	TGTGCCACCAAGGGACAGGATGTTTATCGTGTCTATGGCTACACCTTC
TRBJ2-1	NA	TRBD2	TRBV4-1	18	CASSQSRLAGGNGNEQFF	TGCGCCAGCAGCCAAAGCAGACTAGCGGGAGGGAATGGGAATGAGCAGTTCTTC
TRBJ1-4	NA	NA	TRBV28	13	CATLSGMEEKLFF	TGTGCCACCCTCTCAGGGATGGAGGAAAAACTGTTTTTT
TRBJ1-1	NA	TRBD1	TRBV15	15	CATSRGGTGSTEAFF	TGTGCCACCAGCAGAGGTGGGACAGGCAGCACTGAAGCTTTCTTT
TRBJ1-1	NA	TRBD1	TRBV7-9	15	CASSFPGPGGTEAFF	TGTGCCAGCAGCTTCCCAGGGCCAGGGGGCACTGAAGCTTTCTTT
TRBJ1-1	NA	NA	TRBV29-1	10	CSAQDSEAFF	TGCAGCGCCCAGGACAGTGAAGCTTTCTTT
TRBJ2-5	once	TRBD2	TRBV7-9	15	CASSQAGDARETQYF	TGTGCCAGCAGCCAAGCGGGGGACGCCAGGGAGACCCAGTACTTC
TRBJ2-7	NA	NA	TRBV6-4	17	CASKREQPHESSYEQYF	TGTGCCAGCAAGAGGGAACAACCCCATGAGAGCTCCTACGAGCAGTACTTC
TRBJ2-7	NA	TRBD2	TRBV11-2	15	CASSATSGSSYEQYF	TGTGCCAGCAGCGCGACTAGCGGGTCGTCCTACGAGCAGTACTTC
TRBJ2-1	NA	NA	TRBV10-3	14	CAMAALSSYNEQFF	TGTGCAATGGCGGCCTTGAGCTCCTACAATGAGCAGTTCTTC
TRBJ1-2	NA	TRBD1	TRBV7-2	16	CASSSYGQGGNYGYTF	TGTGCCAGCAGCTCCTACGGACAGGGGGGGAACTATGGCTACACCTTC
TRBJ2-7	NA	TRBD2	TRBV9	15	CASSVDPAGTYEQYF	TGTGCCAGCAGCGTAGATCCAGCGGGGACCTACGAGCAGTACTTC
TRBJ2-3	NA	TRBD2	TRBV6-6	16	CASILGAGARTDTQYF	TGTGCCAGCATCCTCGGGGCGGGAGCCCGCACAGATACGCAGTATTTT
TRBJ1-1	NA	TRBD1	TRBV5-5	15	CASSSFGTANTEAFF	TGTGCCAGCAGCTCCTTCGGGACAGCGAACACTGAAGCTTTCTTT
TRBJ1-2	NA	NA	TRBV28	14	CASSNPTGYYGYTF	TGTGCCAGCAGTAACCCGACAGGATACTATGGCTACACCTTC
TRBJ1-2	NA	NA	TRBV7-9	14	CASSALISNYGYTF	TGTGCCAGCAGCGCCTTGATTAGTAACTATGGCTACACCTTC
TRBJ1-5	NA	TRBD1	TRBV2	15	CASSPGTGGVQPQHF	TGTGCCAGCAGTCCTGGGACAGGGGGTGTTCAGCCCCAGCATTTT
TRBJ1-2	NA	TRBD1	TRBV29-1	12	CGGTGGEYGYTF	TGCGGTGGGACAGGGGGCGAGTATGGCTACACCTTC
TRBJ1-2	few	NA	TRBV28	13	CASSPRTVRGYTF	TGTGCCAGCAGTCCCCGGACAGTTCGCGGCTACACCTTC
TRBJ1-5	NA	TRBD1	TRBV2	13	CASDRALTGPQHF	TGTGCCAGCGACAGGGCCCTTACCGGGCCCCAGCATTTT
TRBJ1-5	once	TRBD1	TRBV18	16	CASSSIRDSQGGPQHF	TGTGCCAGCTCGTCAATTCGGGACAGCCAGGGAGGGCCCCAGCATTTT
TRBJ1-5	NA	TRBD1	TRBV19	16	CASNEDREYSNQPQHF	TGTGCCAGTAACGAAGACAGGGAGTATAGCAATCAGCCCCAGCATTTT
TRBJ2-7	NA	NA	TRBV6-5	14	CASSSPGVTYEQYF	TGTGCCAGCAGTTCCCCCGGGGTAACCTACGAGCAGTACTTC
TRBJ1-2	NA	TRBD1	TRBV6-1	15	CASRPRQGNNYGYTF	TGTGCCAGCAGACCCAGACAGGGAAACAACTATGGCTACACCTTC
TRBJ2-3	NA	TRBD1	TRBV6-5	14	CASSYGGQLNTQYF	TGTGCCAGCAGTTACGGGGGACAGTTGAATACGCAGTATTTT
TRBJ1-2	NA	NA	TRBV2	13	CASSEGAVSGYTF	TGTGCCAGCAGTGAAGGGGCAGTCTCGGGCTACACCTTC
TRBJ2-1	NA	NA	TRBV10-3	13	CAINFRVGDEQFF	TGTGCCATCAACTTTAGGGTAGGGGATGAGCAGTTCTTC
TRBJ2-7	NA	TRBD2	TRBV6-5	14	CASSYLTSGSEQYF	TGTGCCAGCAGTTACCTGACTAGCGGGTCCGAGCAGTACTTC
TRBJ2-5	NA	NA	TRBV7-2	14	CASSKPTDRETQYF	TGTGCCAGCAGCAAGCCGACTGACCGAGAGACCCAGTACTTC
TRBJ2-7	NA	TRBD1	TRBV10-3	13	CAISPGQTAEQYF	TGTGCCATCAGCCCGGGACAGACCGCCGAGCAGTACTTC
TRBJ2-7	once	TRBD2	TRBV9	15	CASSQTTSGSSKQYF	TGTGCCAGCAGCCAAACGACTAGCGGGAGTTCGAAGCAGTACTTC